These T cell receptor beta chains were read from a single sample in a study of blood T cell repertoires in COVID-19. Sequencing was performed with immunoSEQ multiplex PCR; in TCRdb, only in-frame clones are kept and a portion is missing. Of approximately 90,000 clones listed, less than 90% are singletons. The specimen was peripheral blood. These receptors were taken from a man older than 75 with active or convalescent COVID-19. Each CDR3 is given with its conserved first and last residue. The order of the fields is J gene, V gene, CDR3 length, CDR3 protein.

TRBJ1-5,TRBV18,15,CASSRGTGSNQPQHF
TRBJ2-3,TRBV19,15,CASSIRGLTTDTQYF
TRBJ2-5,TRBV12-3/TRBV12-4,13,CASRPTSWETQYF
TRBJ2-5,TRBV19,16,CASSSRQSLYQETQYF
TRBJ2-7,TRBV3-1/TRBV3-2,13,CASSSRGEHEQYF
TRBJ2-3,TRBV19,14,CASSQGPSTDTQYF
TRBJ1-5,TRBV6-8,16,CASNPFRGISNQPQHF
TRBJ2-7,TRBV9,12,CASSVFSYEQYF
TRBJ2-7,TRBV29-1,14,CSAQELGRSYEQYF
TRBJ1-3,TRBV18,14,CASSLNRDGNTIYF
TRBJ1-1,TRBV27,13,CASSYSVNTEAFF
TRBJ2-5,TRBV5-1,14,CASSLGPREETQYF
TRBJ2-1,TRBV24-1,15,CATSGLGGSYNEQFF
TRBJ2-2,TRBV7-2,16,CASSPPWRGNTGELFF
TRBJ2-7,TRBV10-3,15,CAISDSRLASDEQYF
TRBJ2-1,TRBV9,12,CASSVGFNEQFF
TRBJ1-1,TRBV4-3,14,CASSHAIGGTEAFF
TRBJ2-7,TRBV2,15,CASTGPGHPSYEQYF
TRBJ2-2,TRBV10-3,19,CAISDRTSGRAGGTGELFF
TRBJ1-4,TRBV2,15,CASSSQGATNEKLFF
TRBJ1-6,TRBV5-1,15,CASSLGETYNSPLHF
TRBJ2-5,TRBV10-3,14,CAISGPGFQETQYF
TRBJ2-3,TRBV6-5,12,CASSVSTDTQYF
TRBJ1-3,TRBV3-1/TRBV3-2,16,CASSQAGVGAGNTIYF